The rows below give T cell receptor beta chains drawn from one sample of a study of low-dose radiotherapy and immunotherapy resistance in tumors. One entry per CDR3 protein, called by TCRdb with MiXCR from the reads. The profile covers fewer than 90,000 distinct CDR3 sequences, with 18% appearing a single time and around 6.3% taken by the ten largest. The source material was PBMCs, sampled before treatment. The receptors were gathered from a male donor with prostate cancer. The CDR3 runs from the conserved cysteine through the conserved F or W. The D gene is left open where the match is weak. Not every row has a clone size; where given, it reads once, few, many or a size class.

D gene: TRBD1; clone size: many; J gene: TRBJ2-7; V gene: TRBV7-6; CDR3 length: 17; CDR3 DNA: TGTGCCAGCAGCCGACTACCCTACAGGGGCCCTGCCTACGAGCAGTACTTC; CDR3 protein: CASSRLPYRGPAYEQYF
D gene: .; clone size: many; J gene: TRBJ2-5; V gene: TRBV2; CDR3 length: 14; CDR3 DNA: TGTGCCAGCAGTGCAGACATGGCTAAAGAGACCCAGTACTTC; CDR3 protein: CASSADMAKETQYF
D gene: .; clone size: many; J gene: TRBJ2-7; V gene: TRBV14; CDR3 length: 12; CDR3 DNA: TGTGCCAGCAGCCAGCTCACCTACGAGCAGTACTTC; CDR3 protein: CASSQLTYEQYF
D gene: TRBD2; clone size: many; J gene: TRBJ2-1; V gene: TRBV24-1; CDR3 length: 15; CDR3 DNA: TGTGCCACCAGGGCCGGGACTAGCGGGATGTATGAGCAGTTCTTC; CDR3 protein: CATRAGTSGMYEQFF
D gene: .; clone size: many; J gene: TRBJ1-2; V gene: TRBV11-2; CDR3 length: 15; CDR3 DNA: TGTGCCAGCAGCTGGTCCCGGGGGGCGCGGTATGGCTACACCTTC; CDR3 protein: CASSWSRGARYGYTF
D gene: TRBD2; clone size: many; J gene: TRBJ2-7; V gene: TRBV19; CDR3 length: 18; CDR3 DNA: TGTGCCAGTAGTATAGACGGCGGGAGGGCCGGGTTGCCGTACGAGCAGTACTTC; CDR3 protein: CASSIDGGRAGLPYEQYF
D gene: .; clone size: .; J gene: TRBJ2-2; V gene: TRBV5-1; CDR3 length: 14; CDR3 DNA: .; CDR3 protein: CASSWTLTGELFFF
D gene: TRBD2; clone size: many; J gene: TRBJ2-1; V gene: TRBV19; CDR3 length: 15; CDR3 DNA: TGTGCCAGAGGCAGCAGCGGGAGACCCTACAATGAGCAGTTCTTC; CDR3 protein: CARGSSGRPYNEQFF
D gene: TRBD2; clone size: many; J gene: TRBJ2-3; V gene: TRBV12-3/TRBV12-4; CDR3 length: 16; CDR3 DNA: TGTGCCAGCAGTTTCGGACTAGCGGGGGGAATAGATACGCAGTATTTT; CDR3 protein: CASSFGLAGGIDTQYF
D gene: .; clone size: many; J gene: TRBJ1-1; V gene: TRBV6-5; CDR3 length: 15; CDR3 DNA: TGTGCCAGCAGTTACTCGGGGCCCCTGAACACTGAAGCTTTCTTT; CDR3 protein: CASSYSGPLNTEAFF
D gene: .; clone size: .; J gene: TRBJ1-4; V gene: TRBV29-1; CDR3 length: 16; CDR3 DNA: .; CDR3 protein: CSVGAPGQQNEKLFFF
D gene: .; clone size: few; J gene: TRBJ2-7; V gene: TRBV6-2/TRBV6-3; CDR3 length: 14; CDR3 DNA: TGTGCCAGCAGTTACTTCCCCTCTGCCCACGAGCAGTACTTC; CDR3 protein: CASSYFPSAHEQYF
D gene: TRBD1; clone size: .; J gene: TRBJ1-4; V gene: TRBV7-2; CDR3 length: 16; CDR3 DNA: TGTGCCAGCAGCCCCCTTCGAACAGGGGTTAATGAAAAACTGTTTTTT; CDR3 protein: CASSPLRTGVNEKLFF
D gene: TRBD2; clone size: many; J gene: TRBJ2-5; V gene: TRBV6-2/TRBV6-3; CDR3 length: 15; CDR3 DNA: TGTGCCACCGGACCGGGACTAGCGGTCCAAGAGACCCAGTACTTC; CDR3 protein: CATGPGLAVQETQYF
D gene: TRBD2; clone size: many; J gene: TRBJ2-3; V gene: TRBV12-3/TRBV12-4; CDR3 length: 18; CDR3 DNA: TGTGCCAGCAGTTTAAAGTTGGGGACTAGCGGGAGTACAGATACGCAGTATTTT; CDR3 protein: CASSLKLGTSGSTDTQYF
D gene: .; clone size: .; J gene: TRBJ2-6; V gene: TRBV6-1; CDR3 length: 15; CDR3 DNA: TGTGCCAGCAGCCCCCCAGGGGCTGGGGCCAACGTCCTGACTTTC; CDR3 protein: CASSPPGAGANVLTF
D gene: .; clone size: few; J gene: TRBJ2-4; V gene: TRBV20-1; CDR3 length: 17; CDR3 DNA: TGCAGTGCTAGAGATGTGCTCTCCGGCGCGGCCAAAAACATTCAGTACTTC; CDR3 protein: CSARDVLSGAAKNIQYF
D gene: .; clone size: .; J gene: TRBJ1-6; V gene: TRBV20-1; CDR3 length: 14; CDR3 DNA: TGCAGTGCTAGAGGTAGCCGAAATAATTCACCCCTCCACTTT; CDR3 protein: CSARGSRNNSPLHF
D gene: .; clone size: many; J gene: TRBJ2-5; V gene: TRBV2; CDR3 length: 11; CDR3 DNA: TGTGCCAGCAGTTACCAAGAGACCCAGTACTTC; CDR3 protein: CASSYQETQYF
D gene: TRBD2; clone size: .; J gene: TRBJ2-1; V gene: TRBV5-1; CDR3 length: 15; CDR3 DNA: TGCGCCAGCATCTTGGAGCGGGGGCTTTACAATGAGCAGGTCTTC; CDR3 protein: CASILERGLYNEQVF
D gene: TRBD1; clone size: .; J gene: TRBJ2-7; V gene: TRBV4-1; CDR3 length: 18; CDR3 DNA: TGCGCCAGCAGCCAAGAAGGGACAGGGTTTTCCTTTGCCTACGAGCAGTACTTC; CDR3 protein: CASSQEGTGFSFAYEQYF
D gene: TRBD1; clone size: few; J gene: TRBJ1-3; V gene: TRBV20-1; CDR3 length: 14; CDR3 DNA: TGCAGTGCCCCTGACAGGGCCGCCGGGAACACCATATATTTT; CDR3 protein: CSAPDRAAGNTIYF
D gene: TRBD1; clone size: .; J gene: TRBJ1-1; V gene: TRBV5-6; CDR3 length: 13; CDR3 DNA: TGTGCCAGCACCCATGACAGGGGCACTGAAGCTTTCTTT; CDR3 protein: CASTHDRGTEAFF
D gene: .; clone size: many; J gene: TRBJ1-6; V gene: TRBV6-2/TRBV6-3; CDR3 length: 13; CDR3 DNA: TGTGCCAGCAGTTCAAACAGGGACTCACCCCTCCACTTT; CDR3 protein: CASSSNRDSPLHF
D gene: .; clone size: many; J gene: TRBJ2-7; V gene: TRBV18; CDR3 length: 17; CDR3 DNA: TGTGCCAGCTCACCACCGCATTCCGGGGCATCAGTCTACGAGCAGTACTTC; CDR3 protein: CASSPPHSGASVYEQYF
D gene: TRBD1; clone size: .; J gene: TRBJ1-2; V gene: TRBV6-2/TRBV6-3; CDR3 length: 14; CDR3 DNA: TGTGCCAGCAGACCGGGACAGGGGGCCTATGGCTACACCTTC; CDR3 protein: CASRPGQGAYGYTF
D gene: TRBD2; clone size: many; J gene: TRBJ2-1; V gene: TRBV9; CDR3 length: 16; CDR3 DNA: TGTGCCAGCAGCGCCTTAGCGGGGGCGGCCTACAATGAGCAGTTCTTC; CDR3 protein: CASSALAGAAYNEQFF
D gene: .; clone size: many; J gene: TRBJ2-2; V gene: TRBV7-2; CDR3 length: 15; CDR3 DNA: TGTGCCAGCAGCTTAGCCCCGGTAAACACCGGGGAGCTGTTTTTT; CDR3 protein: CASSLAPVNTGELFF
D gene: .; clone size: many; J gene: TRBJ1-3; V gene: TRBV6-2/TRBV6-3; CDR3 length: 16; CDR3 DNA: TGTGCCAGCAGTTCCCAAGACGGACGCTCTGGAAACACCATATATTTT; CDR3 protein: CASSSQDGRSGNTIYF
D gene: .; clone size: many; J gene: TRBJ2-3; V gene: TRBV11-1; CDR3 length: 14; CDR3 DNA: TGTGCCAGCAGCCAGACTATCAGCACAGATACGCAGTATTTT; CDR3 protein: CASSQTISTDTQYF
D gene: .; clone size: .; J gene: TRBJ2-1; V gene: TRBV6-1; CDR3 length: 13; CDR3 DNA: TGTGCCAGCAGATTTGGAGGTTACAATGAGCAGTTCTTC; CDR3 protein: CASRFGGYNEQFF
D gene: TRBD2; clone size: many; J gene: TRBJ2-7; V gene: TRBV20-1; CDR3 length: 13; CDR3 DNA: TGCAGTGCTAGGGGACTAGCGGACTACGAGCAGTACTTC; CDR3 protein: CSARGLADYEQYF
D gene: TRBD2; clone size: .; J gene: TRBJ2-3; V gene: TRBV13; CDR3 length: 14; CDR3 DNA: TGTGCCAGCATTAGCGGGAGTTGGACAGATACGCAGTATTTT; CDR3 protein: CASISGSWTDTQYF
D gene: TRBD2; clone size: many; J gene: TRBJ2-5; V gene: TRBV9; CDR3 length: 15; CDR3 DNA: TGTGCCAGCAGCGTTTCGGGAGGGGTGTTGGAGACCCAGTACTTC; CDR3 protein: CASSVSGGVLETQYF
D gene: .; clone size: many; J gene: TRBJ1-5; V gene: TRBV5-1; CDR3 length: 15; CDR3 DNA: TGCGCCAGCAGCTATACCGGGTCACAAAATCAGCCCCAGCATTTT; CDR3 protein: CASSYTGSQNQPQHF
D gene: TRBD1; clone size: many; J gene: TRBJ2-3; V gene: TRBV20-1; CDR3 length: 11; CDR3 DNA: TGCAGTGCCCAGACAGGGGATACGCAGTATTTT; CDR3 protein: CSAQTGDTQYF